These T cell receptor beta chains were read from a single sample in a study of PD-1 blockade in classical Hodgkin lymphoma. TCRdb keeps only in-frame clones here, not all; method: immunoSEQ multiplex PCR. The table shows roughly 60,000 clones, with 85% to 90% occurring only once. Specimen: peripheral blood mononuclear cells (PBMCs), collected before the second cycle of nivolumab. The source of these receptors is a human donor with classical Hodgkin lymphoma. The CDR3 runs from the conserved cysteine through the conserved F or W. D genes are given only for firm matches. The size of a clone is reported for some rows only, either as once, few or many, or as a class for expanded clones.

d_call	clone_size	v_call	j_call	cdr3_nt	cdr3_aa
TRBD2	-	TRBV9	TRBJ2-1	TGTGCCAGCAGGCAACCGGGACTAGACTACAATGAGCAGTTCTTC	CASRQPGLDYNEQFF
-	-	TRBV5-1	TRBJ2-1	TGCGCCAGCAGCTTGGGCGGAGGCAGGGCTAATGAGCAGTTCTTC	CASSLGGGRANEQFF
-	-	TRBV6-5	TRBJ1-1	TGTGCCAGCAGACCGGTGGCGTACACTGAAGCTTTCTTT	CASRPVAYTEAFF
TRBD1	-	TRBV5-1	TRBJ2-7	TGCGCCAGCAGCACGGGACAGGTCCGCGTCTACGAGCAGTACTTC	CASSTGQVRVYEQYF
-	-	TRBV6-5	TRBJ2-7	TGTGCCAGCAGTTACGGACAGTACTACGAGCAGTACTTC	CASSYGQYYEQYF
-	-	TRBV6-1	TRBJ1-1	TGTGCCAGCAGAGACCAGCCGACGGTGACTGAAGCTTTCTTT	CASRDQPTVTEAFF
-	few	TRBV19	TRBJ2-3	TGTGCCAGTAGTATACGGCAGGGTGGAGGGACAGATACGCAGTATTTT	CASSIRQGGGTDTQYF
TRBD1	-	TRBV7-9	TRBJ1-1	TGTGCCAGCAGCTTTGACAGGGAATGGCCTGAAGCTTTCTTT	CASSFDREWPEAFF
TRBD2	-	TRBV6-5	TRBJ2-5	TGTGCTCCAAGGGGCGGGGGGCCACCGCAAGAGACCCAGTACTTC	CAPRGGGPPQETQYF
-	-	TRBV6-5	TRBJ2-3	TGTGCCAGCAACCGGGCTAGCACAGATACGCAGTATTTT	CASNRASTDTQYF
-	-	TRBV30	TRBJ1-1	TGTGCCTGGAGTTCCCGGGAAAACACTGAAGCTTTCTTT	CAWSSRENTEAFF
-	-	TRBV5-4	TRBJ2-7	TGTGCCAGCAGCTTTCTTCCGGGGAGTATTTACGAGCAGTACTTC	CASSFLPGSIYEQYF
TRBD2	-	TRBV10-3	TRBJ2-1	TGTGCCATCAGTGAGGTTAGCGGGGGGTCGAGCTACAATGAGCAGTTCTTC	CAISEVSGGSSYNEQFF
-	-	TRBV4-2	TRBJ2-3	TGTGCCAGCAGCGGGACTTCCGGAGGAGATACGCAGTATTTT	CASSGTSGGDTQYF
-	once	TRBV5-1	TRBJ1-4	TGCGCCAGCAGGGAGGGGTCAACTAATGAAAAACTGTTTTTT	CASREGSTNEKLFF
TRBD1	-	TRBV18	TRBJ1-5	TGTGCCAGCTCACCCACGACAGGGGATCAGCCCCAGCATTTT	CASSPTTGDQPQHF
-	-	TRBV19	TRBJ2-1	TGTGCCAGTAGTATCCCCCTAAGCTCCTACAATGAGCAGTTCTTC	CASSIPLSSYNEQFF
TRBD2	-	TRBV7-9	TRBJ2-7	TGTGCCAGCACCCTGGGGGGTAGCGGGTTTTACGAGCAGTACTTC	CASTLGGSGFYEQYF
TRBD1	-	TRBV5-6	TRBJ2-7	TGTGCCAGCAGCTTGAGGATGGGACAGGGGAGAAGCGAGCAGTACTTC	CASSLRMGQGRSEQYF
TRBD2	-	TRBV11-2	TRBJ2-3	TGTGCCAGCAGCTTAGGGGCGGCGGGGGGCCTTGGAGATACGCAGTATTTT	CASSLGAAGGLGDTQYF
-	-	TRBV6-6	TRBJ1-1	TGTGCCAGCAGCCGGGCGGGCGACACTGAAGCTTTCTTT	CASSRAGDTEAFF
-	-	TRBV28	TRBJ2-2	TGTGCCAGCAGTTTAGCGGGGGCCCCGAACACCGGGGAGCTGTTTTTT	CASSLAGAPNTGELFF
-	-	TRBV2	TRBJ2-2	TGTGCCAGCATCCGAGCGGAGGTCACCGGGGAGCTGTTTTTT	CASIRAEVTGELFF
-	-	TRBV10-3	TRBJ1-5	TGTGCCACCCGGACTCTCCGCGATAGCAATCAGCCCCAGCATTTT	CATRTLRDSNQPQHF
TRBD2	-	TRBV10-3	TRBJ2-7	TGTGCCTCGCGACTAGCTGAATTCTACGAGCAGTACTTC	CASRLAEFYEQYF
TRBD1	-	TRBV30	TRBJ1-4	TGTGCCTGGAGCGAACAGGGGGTAGTAGAAAAACTGTTTTTT	CAWSEQGVVEKLFF
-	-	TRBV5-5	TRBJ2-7	TGTGCCAGCAGCTTCTCCCCAGGGGATCAATACGAGCAGTACTTC	CASSFSPGDQYEQYF
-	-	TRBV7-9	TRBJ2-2	TGTGCCAGCAGCTTAGCGCGGGGCAGGGACACCGGGGAGCTGTTTTTT	CASSLARGRDTGELFF
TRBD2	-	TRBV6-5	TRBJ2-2	TGTGCCAGCAGTTCGACTAGCGGGAGAACCGGGGAGCTGTTTTTT	CASSSTSGRTGELFF
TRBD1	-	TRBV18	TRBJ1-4	TGTGCCAGCTCTACGGGACAGCCTGCAACTGGTGAAAAACTGTTTTTT	CASSTGQPATGEKLFF
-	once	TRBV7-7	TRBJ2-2	TGTGCCACCTCTCCCGGGTGGCACAACACCGGGGAGCTGTTTTTT	CATSPGWHNTGELFF
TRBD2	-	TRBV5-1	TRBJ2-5	TGCGCCAGCAGCTTAGTCGGCGCGGGGGGGAAAGAGACCCAGTACTTC	CASSLVGAGGKETQYF
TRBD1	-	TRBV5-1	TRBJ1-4	TGCGCCAGCAGCTTAAGGACAGGGGGAGTTAATGAAAAACTGTTTTTT	CASSLRTGGVNEKLFF
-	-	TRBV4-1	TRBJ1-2	TGCGCCAGCAGCCAAGCCAGGGCTAACTATGGCTACACCTTC	CASSQARANYGYTF
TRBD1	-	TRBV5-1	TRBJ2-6	TGCGCCAGCAGGGCGACAGGGGGCTCTGGGGCCAACGTCCTGACTTTC	CASRATGGSGANVLTF
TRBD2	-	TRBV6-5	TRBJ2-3	TGTGCCACCAGACTAGCGGGGAGAGATACGCAGTATTTT	CATRLAGRDTQYF
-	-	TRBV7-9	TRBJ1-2	TGTGCCAGCAGCCCTGCGGCACCCGGCCTCTATGGCTACACCTTC	CASSPAAPGLYGYTF